This entry is about one T cell receptor beta chain. Its antigen is as yet unknown. The CDR3 totals 15 residues. Trimming shortened V by 7 bases and J by 1 base, and 17 bases separated the two germline ends. The germline CDR1 and CDR2 sequences are MNHNS and SASEGT. Time point given: persistent/refractory GD, antithyroid drugs over 5 years with positive TRAb. PBMC-derived RNA was used for the TCR library. This sample is part of a study of regulatory T cells in long-lasting Graves disease. The study's findings and limits: Gene preferences differed: TRBV28, TRBJ1-2, TRBJ2-5 in persistent cases. TCR diversity in persistent Graves' patients was below that of newly diagnosed ones. The number of shared public clonotypes was higher in persistent patients (roughly 3,000) than new patients (more than 850).

CDR3 regions were amplified by Arm-PCR using iRepertoire HTBI primers to build TCR beta libraries. As handled by the study authors: Samples collectively showed fewer than 80 TRBV and 14 TRBJ segments. TCRdb independently ran MiXCR on the multiplex PCR reads; one entry per CDR3 protein. TCRdb's processing, not the study's, gives the V and J calls here. The sample has 450,000 or so distinct CDR3 sequences, under 25% seen once. The sample here was peripheral blood mononuclear cells (PBMCs), taken when the disease was refractory, from a patient treated with antithyroid drugs. The receptor's source is a female donor with Graves disease. The chain is built from TRBV6-1 and TRBJ2-7, with D perhaps TRBD1 (6 bases). This chain's CDR3 is CASNPGTTRSYEQYF. DNA of the CDR3: TGTGCCAGCAACCCCGGGACAACACGTTCCTACGAGCAGTACTTC.